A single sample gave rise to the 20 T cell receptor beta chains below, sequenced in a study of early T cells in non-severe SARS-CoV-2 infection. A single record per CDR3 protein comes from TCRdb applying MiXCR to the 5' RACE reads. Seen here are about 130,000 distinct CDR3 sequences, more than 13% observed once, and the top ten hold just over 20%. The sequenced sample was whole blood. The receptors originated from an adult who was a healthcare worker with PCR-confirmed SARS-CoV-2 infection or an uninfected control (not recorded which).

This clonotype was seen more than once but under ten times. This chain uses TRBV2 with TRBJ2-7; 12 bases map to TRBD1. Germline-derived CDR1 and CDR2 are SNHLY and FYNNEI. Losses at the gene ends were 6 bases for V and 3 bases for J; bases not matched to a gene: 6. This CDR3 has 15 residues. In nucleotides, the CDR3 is TGTGCCAGCAGACCCGGGACAGGGGGCATCTACGAGCAGTACTTC. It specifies CASRPGTGGIYEQYF.

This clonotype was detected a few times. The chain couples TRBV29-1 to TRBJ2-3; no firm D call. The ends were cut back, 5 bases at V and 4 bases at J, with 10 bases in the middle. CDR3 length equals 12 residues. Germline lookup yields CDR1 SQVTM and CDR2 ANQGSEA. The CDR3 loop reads CSVSVGPDTQYF. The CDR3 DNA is TGCAGCGTTTCGGTAGGGCCAGATACGCAGTATTTT.

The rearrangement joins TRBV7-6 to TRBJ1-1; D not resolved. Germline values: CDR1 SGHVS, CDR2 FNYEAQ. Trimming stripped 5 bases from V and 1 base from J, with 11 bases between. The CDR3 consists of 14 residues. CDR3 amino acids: CASSQLPWNTEAFF. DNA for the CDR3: TGTGCCAGCAGCCAACTCCCTTGGAACACTGAAGCTTTCTTT.

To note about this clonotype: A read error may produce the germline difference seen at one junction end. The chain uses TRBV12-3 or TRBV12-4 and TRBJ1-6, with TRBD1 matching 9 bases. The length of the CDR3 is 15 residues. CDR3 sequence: CASSLGQGRNSPLHF. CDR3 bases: TGTGCCAGCAGTTTGGGACAGGGCCGGAATTCACCCCTCCATTTT.

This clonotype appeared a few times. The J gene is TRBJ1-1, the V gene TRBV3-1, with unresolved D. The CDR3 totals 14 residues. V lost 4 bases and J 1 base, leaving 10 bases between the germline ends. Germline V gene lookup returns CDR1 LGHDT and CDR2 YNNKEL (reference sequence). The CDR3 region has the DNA TGTGCCAGCAGCCTCACGCTAGAGAACACTGAAGCTTTCTTT. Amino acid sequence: CASSLTLENTEAFF.

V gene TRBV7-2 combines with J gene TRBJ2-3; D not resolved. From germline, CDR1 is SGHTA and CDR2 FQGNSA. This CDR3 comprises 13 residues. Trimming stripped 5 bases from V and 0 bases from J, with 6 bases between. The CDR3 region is CASSQPSTDTQYF. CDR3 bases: TGTGCCAGCAGCCAACCTAGCACAGATACGCAGTATTTT.

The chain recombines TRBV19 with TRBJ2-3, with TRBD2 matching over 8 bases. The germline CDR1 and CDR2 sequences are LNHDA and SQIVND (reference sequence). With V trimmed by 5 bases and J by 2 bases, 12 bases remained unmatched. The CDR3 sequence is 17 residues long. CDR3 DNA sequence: TGTGCCAGTAGTCCCCTTGGGCGGGGGGTTGACACAGATACGCAGTATTTT. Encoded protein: CASSPLGRGVDTDTQYF. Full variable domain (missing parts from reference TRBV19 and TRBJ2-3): DGGITQSPKYLFRKEGQNVTLSCEQNLNHDAMYWYRQDPGQGLRLIYYSQIVNDFQKGDIAEGYSVSREKKESFPLTVTSAQKNPTAFYLCASSPLGRGVDTDTQYFGPGTRLTVL.

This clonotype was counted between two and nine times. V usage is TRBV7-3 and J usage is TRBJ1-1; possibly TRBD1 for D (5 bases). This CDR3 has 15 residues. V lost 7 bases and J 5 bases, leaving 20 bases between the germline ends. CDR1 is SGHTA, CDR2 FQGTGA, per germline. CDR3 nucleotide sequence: TGTGCCAGCACCCAACTAATCCAGGGAGGAACTGAAGCTTTCTTT. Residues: CASTQLIQGGTEAFF.

The CDR3 reads CASSPYHGGLSGYTF. For the CDR3, the DNA is TGTGCCAGCAGCCCTTACCACGGGGGACTGTCTGGCTACACCTTC. The rearrangement uses TRBV14 and TRBJ1-2, with a possible D match to TRBD1 (5 bases). The CDR3 sequence is 15 residues long. V dropped 4 bases and J dropped 7 bases, with 19 bases sitting between them. The V gene's germline CDR1 is SGHDN and CDR2 FVKESK.

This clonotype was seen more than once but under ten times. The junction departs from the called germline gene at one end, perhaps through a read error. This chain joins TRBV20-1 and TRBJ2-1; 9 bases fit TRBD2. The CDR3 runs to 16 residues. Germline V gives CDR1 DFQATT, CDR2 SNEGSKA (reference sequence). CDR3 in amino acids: CSTRDRERGVYNEQFF. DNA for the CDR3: TGCAGTACTAGAGATAGGGAGCGGGGGGTTTACAATGAGCAGTTCTTC.

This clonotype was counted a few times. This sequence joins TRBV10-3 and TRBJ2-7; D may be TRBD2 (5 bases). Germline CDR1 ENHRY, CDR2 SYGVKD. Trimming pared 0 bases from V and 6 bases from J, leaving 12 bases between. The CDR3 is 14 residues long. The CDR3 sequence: CAISESMDFPEQYF. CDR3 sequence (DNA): TGTGCCATCAGTGAGTCGATGGACTTCCCCGAGCAGTACTTC.

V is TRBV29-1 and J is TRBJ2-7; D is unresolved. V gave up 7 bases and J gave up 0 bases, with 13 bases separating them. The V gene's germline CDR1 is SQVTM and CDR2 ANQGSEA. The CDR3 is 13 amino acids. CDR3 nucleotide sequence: TGCAGCGCCACGTCCTCAGGCTCCTACGAGCAGTACTTC. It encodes CSATSSGSYEQYF.

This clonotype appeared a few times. DNA for the CDR3: TGTGCCAGCAGTTTCGGGGAGAGGGGATCTGGCTACACCTTC. This encodes CASSFGERGSGYTF. This chain uses TRBV12-3 or TRBV12-4 with TRBJ1-2; a weak D match, TRBD1 (5 bases). The CDR3 has 14 residues. V shed 3 bases and J shed 7 bases, with 15 bases lying between them.

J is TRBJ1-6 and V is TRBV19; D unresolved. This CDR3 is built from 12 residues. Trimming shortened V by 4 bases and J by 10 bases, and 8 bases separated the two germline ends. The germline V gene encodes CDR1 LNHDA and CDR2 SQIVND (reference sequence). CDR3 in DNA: TGTGCCAGTAGTACGGGGAACTCACCCCTCCACTTT. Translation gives CASSTGNSPLHF.

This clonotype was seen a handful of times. CDR3 amino acids: CASSQGLRLATEAFF. CDR3 nucleotides: TGTGCCAGCAGCCAAGGCCTTAGATTGGCCACTGAAGCTTTCTTT. This sequence joins TRBV3-1 and TRBJ1-1; D call uncertain. Germline V lookup: CDR1 LGHDT, CDR2 YNNKEL (reference sequence). The CDR3 runs to 15 residues. Trimming took 1 base from V and 4 from J, leaving 13 bases between them.

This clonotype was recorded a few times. In DNA form, the CDR3 reads TGTGCCAGCAGCCCGGGACAGGGGTCCTTCATGAACACTGAAGCTTTCTTT. Amino acids: CASSPGQGSFMNTEAFF. The chain uses TRBV5-8 and TRBJ1-1; 10 positions match TRBD1. V lost 4 bases, J lost 0 bases, and 9 bases stayed unmatched. The CDR3 contains 17 residues. The V gene's germline CDR1 is SGHTS and CDR2 YDEGEE. Based on the CDR3 plus reference TRBV5-8 and TRBJ1-1, the full variable domain is EAGVTQSPTHLIKTRGQQATLRCSPISGHTSVYWYQQALGLGLQFLLWYDEGEERNRGNFPPRFSGRQFPNYSSELNVNALELEDSALYLCASSPGQGSFMNTEAFFGQGTRLTVV.

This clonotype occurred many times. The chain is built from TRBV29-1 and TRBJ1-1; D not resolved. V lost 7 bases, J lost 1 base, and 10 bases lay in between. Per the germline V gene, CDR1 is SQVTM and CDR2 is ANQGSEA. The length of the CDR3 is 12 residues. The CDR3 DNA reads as TGCAGCGCAGACCGGGGGAACACTGAAGCTTTCTTT. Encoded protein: CSADRGNTEAFF.

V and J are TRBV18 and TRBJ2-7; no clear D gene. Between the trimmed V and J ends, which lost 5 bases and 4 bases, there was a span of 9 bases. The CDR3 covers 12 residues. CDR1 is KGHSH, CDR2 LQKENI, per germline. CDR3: CASSTSRYEQYF. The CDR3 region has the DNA TGTGCCAGCTCAACCTCACGATACGAGCAGTACTTC.

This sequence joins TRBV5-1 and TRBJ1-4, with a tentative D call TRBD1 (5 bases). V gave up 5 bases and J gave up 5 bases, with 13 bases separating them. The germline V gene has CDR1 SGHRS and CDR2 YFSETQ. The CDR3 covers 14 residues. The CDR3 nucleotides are TGCGCCAGCAGTCCTACGGGGGTCAATGAAAAACTGTTTTTT. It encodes CASSPTGVNEKLFF.

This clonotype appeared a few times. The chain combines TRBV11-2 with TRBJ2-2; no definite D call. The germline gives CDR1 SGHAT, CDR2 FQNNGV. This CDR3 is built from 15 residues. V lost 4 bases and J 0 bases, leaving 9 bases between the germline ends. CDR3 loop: CASSSVAANTGELFF. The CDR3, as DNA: TGTGCCAGCAGCTCTGTAGCAGCGAACACCGGGGAGCTGTTTTTT.